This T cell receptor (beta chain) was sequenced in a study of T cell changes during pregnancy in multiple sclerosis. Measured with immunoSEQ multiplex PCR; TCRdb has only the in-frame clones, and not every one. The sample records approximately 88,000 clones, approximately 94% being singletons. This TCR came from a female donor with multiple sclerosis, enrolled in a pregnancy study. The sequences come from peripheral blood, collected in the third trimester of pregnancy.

The CDR3 loop is CASSVSPLANQETQYF. CDR3 bases: TGTGCCAGCAGCGTATCCCCGCTAGCGAACCAAGAGACCCAGTACTTC. The chain couples TRBV9 to TRBJ2-5, with TRBD2 as a possible D gene (6 bases). With 1 base removed from V and 0 bases from J, the gap between germline ends came to 13 bases. The CDR3 contains 16 residues. Germline CDR1 is SGDLS and CDR2 is YYNGEE. Together with reference TRBV9 and TRBJ2-5, the CDR3 gives the full variable domain: DSGVTQTPKHLITATGQRVTLRCSPRSGDLSVYWYQQSLDQGLQFLIQYYNGEERAKGNILERFSAQQFPDLHSELNLSSLELGDSALYFCASSVSPLANQETQYFGPGTRLLVL.